What follows are 21 T cell receptor beta chains derived from one specimen sequenced in a study of Ad26.COV2.S vaccination and SARS-CoV-2 variants. This sample's treatment: about 20 received Ad26.COV2.S at low or high dose, single or two shots; about 5 received placebo; per-sample allocation not given. Each sample was drawn 63 days after the first injection (of vaccine or placebo). Method: immunoSEQ multiplex PCR; TCRdb's copy keeps in-frame clones and lacks some. The sample contains around 380,000 clones, 88% of which appear only once. The sequencing used peripheral blood, collected in a trial of Ad26.COV2.S vaccine versus placebo. The receptors stem from a person between 18 and 65 years old who received the Ad26.COV2.S COVID-19 vaccine or a placebo.

J is TRBJ2-4 and V is TRBV7-2, with 8 bases that match TRBD1. The germline V gene has CDR1 SGHTA and CDR2 FQGNSA. The V gene end was trimmed by 5 bases and the J gene end by 2 bases; junction bases not matched to a gene: 8. The CDR3 spans 16 residues. The CDR3 spells CASSAATGGTKNIQYF. As DNA, the CDR3 is TGTGCCAGCAGCGCGGCAACAGGGGGGACCAAAAACATTCAGTACTTC.

The chain is built from TRBV7-6 and TRBJ1-1; a weak D match, TRBD1 (6 bases). The CDR3 contains 16 residues. Germline V gene sequence: CDR1 SGHVS, CDR2 FNYEAQ. The germline V and J ends were trimmed by 1 base and 4 bases, with 16 bases remaining between them. Here the CDR3 reads CASSLVTGRKPTEAFF. The CDR3 bases are TGTGCCAGCAGCTTAGTAACAGGGAGAAAGCCCACTGAAGCTTTCTTT. Filled out from reference TRBV7-6 and TRBJ1-1, the complete variable domain reads GAGVSQSPRYKVTKRGQDVALRCDPISGHVSLYWYRQALGQGPEFLTYFNYEAQQDKSGLPNDRFSAERPEGSISTLTIQRTEQRDSAMYRCASSLVTGRKPTEAFFGQGTRLTVV.

This clone was counted only a few times. The J gene is TRBJ2-2, the V gene TRBV9, with TRBD2 identical over 9 bases. CDR1 SGDLS and CDR2 YYNGEE come from the germline V gene. J gave up 3 bases and V 0 bases, and 3 bases lay outside the gene matches. The CDR3 consists of 16 residues. The DNA of the CDR3 is TGTGCCAGCAGCGTAGCGCTAGCGGGGTACACCGGGGAGCTGTTTTTT. Protein sequence: CASSVALAGYTGELFF. Looking up the rest from reference TRBV9 and TRBJ2-2 gives the full variable domain: DSGVTQTPKHLITATGQRVTLRCSPRSGDLSVYWYQQSLDQGLQFLIQYYNGEERAKGNILERFSAQQFPDLHSELNLSSLELGDSALYFCASSVALAGYTGELFFGEGSRLTVL.

V and J are TRBV5-1 and TRBJ2-3; 8 bases are shared with TRBD2. Trimming removed 2 bases from V and 0 bases from J; junction bases left unmatched: 8. This CDR3 spans 17 amino acids. The germline gives CDR1 SGHRS, CDR2 YFSETQ. The CDR3 region is CASSLYAIAGSTDTQYF. In DNA form, the CDR3 reads TGCGCCAGCAGCTTATACGCAATAGCGGGAAGCACAGATACGCAGTATTTT.

The rearrangement uses TRBV19 and TRBJ2-5; D call uncertain. The germline V gene encodes CDR1 LNHDA and CDR2 SQIVND (reference sequence). The CDR3 has 12 amino acids. V was shortened by 4 bases and J by 3 bases, with 6 bases between the two germline ends. The chain's CDR3 is CASSTGEETQYF. The CDR3 nucleotides are TGTGCCAGTAGTACTGGAGAAGAGACCCAGTACTTC.

The chain recombines TRBV10-1 with TRBJ1-3; no clear D. Trimming took off 6 bases at V and 0 bases at J, with 6 bases between the two ends. Germline CDR1 WNHNN, CDR2 SYGVQD (reference sequence). The CDR3 consists of 13 residues. CDR3 sequence: CASRKSSGNTIYF. CDR3 coding DNA: TGCGCCAGCAGAAAAAGCTCTGGAAACACCATATATTTT.

V usage is TRBV3-1 (or the pseudogene TRBV3-2) and J usage is TRBJ1-2; tentatively, D is TRBD1 (5 bases). Germline values: CDR1 LGHDT, CDR2 YNNKEL (reference sequence). V was trimmed by 6 bases and J by 2 bases, leaving 13 bases between them. The CDR3 is 14 residues long. CDR3 nucleotides: TGTGCCAGCAGACTGGGGACGGAGAACTATGGCTACACCTTC. Translating gives CASRLGTENYGYTF.

This chain uses TRBV2 with TRBJ1-5; perhaps TRBD1 as D (6 bases). Per germline, CDR1 SNHLY and CDR2 FYNNEI. The V and J ends lost 7 bases and 4 bases respectively, with 17 bases between them. This CDR3 spans 15 amino acids. The CDR3 coding sequence is TGTGCCAGCACCGCCCAGGGGTGGGGGAATCAGCCCCAGCATTTT. Translating gives CASTAQGWGNQPQHF. Filled out from reference TRBV2 and TRBJ1-5, the complete variable domain reads EPEVTQTPSHQVTQMGQEVILRCVPISNHLYFYWYRQILGQKVEFLVSFYNNEISEKSEIFDDQFSVERPDGSNFTLKIRSTKLEDSAMYFCASTAQGWGNQPQHFGDGTRLSIL.

The gene calls are TRBV6-2 or TRBV6-3 and TRBJ2-7; 9 bases agree with TRBD1. This CDR3 is built from 16 residues. J gave up 2 bases and V 4 bases, and 9 bases lay outside the gene matches. Germline V gene data show CDR1 as MNHEY and CDR2 as SVGEGT. CDR3 DNA sequence: TGTGCCAGCAGTTCTGGACCGGGACAGGGAGCCTACGAGCAGTACTTC. Translation: CASSSGPGQGAYEQYF.

The gene calls are TRBV2 and TRBJ2-5; no definite D call. CDR3 length equals 13 residues. V shed 1 base and J shed 2 bases, with 5 bases lying between them. CDR1 SNHLY and CDR2 FYNNEI come from the germline V gene. The DNA of the CDR3 is TGTGCCAGCAGTGAAGACATACAAGAGACCCAGTACTTC. Translating it yields CASSEDIQETQYF. Full variable domain (missing parts from reference TRBV2 and TRBJ2-5): EPEVTQTPSHQVTQMGQEVILRCVPISNHLYFYWYRQILGQKVEFLVSFYNNEISEKSEIFDDQFSVERPDGSNFTLKIRSTKLEDSAMYFCASSEDIQETQYFGPGTRLLVL.

The chain joins TRBV29-1 to TRBJ1-2; 7 positions match TRBD1. Unmatched junction bases numbered 12, after V lost 7 bases and J lost 4 bases. The CDR3 has 14 amino acids. The V gene's germline CDR1 is SQVTM and CDR2 ANQGSEA. The CDR3 sequence: CSGKGGTVPYGYTF. CDR3 nucleotide sequence: TGCAGCGGCAAGGGGGGGACAGTACCCTATGGCTACACCTTC.

Only one count was recorded for this clone. The chain links TRBV18 to TRBJ1-2; 9 nucleotides line up with TRBD1. The V and J ends lost 2 bases and 1 base, in that order; junction bases with no gene match: 5. CDR1 and CDR2 from the germline V gene are KGHSH and LQKENI. There are 16 residues in the CDR3. The CDR3 is CASSPWTGEFNYGYTF. For the CDR3, the DNA is TGTGCCAGCTCACCATGGACAGGGGAGTTTAACTATGGCTACACCTTC.

The chain couples TRBV11-2 to TRBJ2-1; unclear D gene. CDR1 and CDR2 (germline): SGHAT, FQNNGV. Trimming shortened V by 0 bases and J by 6 bases, and 9 bases separated the two germline ends. This CDR3 has 14 residues. The chain's CDR3 is CASSLERHPNEQFF. CDR3 DNA sequence: TGTGCCAGCAGCTTAGAGCGACACCCCAATGAGCAGTTCTTC.

The CDR3 reads CASSEQGGGELFF. The CDR3 DNA follows: TGTGCCAGCAGTGAACAGGGAGGAGGGGAGCTGTTTTTT. The rearrangement joins TRBV6-1 to TRBJ2-2; a weak D match, TRBD2 (6 bases). This CDR3 is 13 amino acids long. Germline assignment: CDR1 MNHNS and CDR2 SASEGT. V was cut by 2 bases and J by 8 bases, with 9 bases left in between.

The chain carries TRBV18 and TRBJ2-1; 7 nucleotides agree with TRBD1. There are 13 residues in the CDR3. V was clipped by 6 bases and J by 7 bases; unmatched bases: 6. Germline V gene sequence: CDR1 KGHSH, CDR2 LQKENI. In DNA form, the CDR3 reads TGTGCCAGCTCGGGCAGCAGGGGGAATGAGCAGTTCTTC. Protein product: CASSGSRGNEQFF.

The V and J genes are TRBV14 and TRBJ1-1; D unresolved. The CDR3 consists of 14 residues. V was shortened by 1 base and J by 5 bases, with 11 bases between the two germline ends. Germline V gives CDR1 SGHDN, CDR2 FVKESK. The CDR3 loop reads CASSQVEGRTEAFF. Written as DNA, the CDR3 is TGTGCCAGCAGCCAAGTCGAAGGGAGAACTGAAGCTTTCTTT.

Turning to this clone: Other DNA sequences in the same sample also yield this CDR3. The chain uses TRBV19 and TRBJ1-5; unclear D gene. V was clipped by 0 bases and J by 4 bases, with 4 bases between them. There are 13 residues in the CDR3. Germline V gene lookup returns CDR1 LNHDA and CDR2 SQIVND (reference sequence). The CDR3 region is CASSIEGNQPQHF. The CDR3 coding sequence is TGTGCCAGTAGTATAGAAGGGAATCAGCCCCAGCATTTT.

This chain connects TRBV5-4 to TRBJ1-1; D is unresolved. Germline V gene lookup returns CDR1 SGHNT and CDR2 YYREEE (reference sequence). The CDR3 totals 12 residues. Trimming stripped 0 bases from V and 3 bases from J, with 3 bases between. The CDR3 DNA reads as TGTGCCAGCAGCTTGGAGCACACTGAAGCTTTCTTT. It translates to CASSLEHTEAFF.

The chain employs TRBV5-1 and TRBJ1-2, with 7 bases matching TRBD1. Looked up from germline, CDR1 is SGHRS and CDR2 is YFSETQ. CDR3 length equals 14 residues. V trimming: 0 bases; J trimming: 8 bases; junction bases outside the gene matches: 7. The CDR3 DNA follows: TGCGCCAGCAGCTTGGTTGCAGGGGGTGACGGCTACACCTTC. Residues: CASSLVAGGDGYTF. The whole variable domain, remainder taken from reference TRBV5-1 and TRBJ1-2, is KAGVTQTPRYLIKTRGQQVTLSCSPISGHRSVSWYQQTPGQGLQFLFEYFSETQRNKGNFPGRFSGRQFSNSRSEMNVSTLELGDSALYLCASSLVAGGDGYTFGSGTRLTVV.

The V and J genes are TRBV5-1 and TRBJ1-2; 7 bases map to TRBD1. The germline V gene has CDR1 SGHRS and CDR2 YFSETQ. The CDR3 spans 13 residues. Unmatched junction bases numbered 4, after V lost 5 bases and J lost 3 bases. The CDR3 nucleotides read TGCGCCAGCAGAGGAGACAGGGACTATGGCTACACCTTC. It specifies CASRGDRDYGYTF. Based on the CDR3 plus reference TRBV5-1 and TRBJ1-2, the full variable domain is KAGVTQTPRYLIKTRGQQVTLSCSPISGHRSVSWYQQTPGQGLQFLFEYFSETQRNKGNFPGRFSGRQFSNSRSEMNVSTLELGDSALYLCASRGDRDYGYTFGSGTRLTVV.

The rearrangement uses TRBV5-1 and TRBJ2-1; D gene unclear. Deletions cut 4 bases from V and 5 bases from J, with 10 bases between. Per germline, CDR1 SGHRS and CDR2 YFSETQ. The CDR3 runs to 13 residues. The CDR3, as DNA: TGCGCCAGCAGCCCGCCAACAGACAATGAGCAGTTCTTC. Protein: CASSPPTDNEQFF.